These 18 T cell receptor beta chains were all obtained from the same sample, sequenced in a study of T cells in Graves' hyperthyroidism and ophthalmopathy. The source material, RNA transcripts, was used to amplify TCR beta CDR3 regions. Primed by the HTBI set, a first-round RT-PCR was run on the TCR CDR3. TCRdb reprocessed the multiplex PCR reads via MiXCR and lists one record per CDR3 protein. The table records roughly 800,000 distinct CDR3 sequences, about two fifths of them present only once. Sequenced sample: blood. These receptors originate from a man in his late teens or twenties with Graves' hyperthyroidism.

This clonotype showed up just a few times. V and J are TRBV7-3 and TRBJ1-3, with TRBD1 matching over 9 bases. This CDR3 region has 20 residues. The ends lost 5 bases at V and 2 bases at J; junction bases unmatched: 19. Per germline, CDR1 SGHTA and CDR2 FQGTGA. CDR3 bases: TGTGCCAGCAGCCTCTTCCGTCCCGGGACAGGGTCGATGGCTGGAAACACCATATATTTT. Protein product: CASSLFRPGTGSMAGNTIYF.

This clonotype was counted ten times or more. The genes are TRBV9 and TRBJ2-5, with TRBD2 matching over 7 bases. The germline V gene has CDR1 SGDLS and CDR2 YYNGEE. The V segment lost 0 bases and the J segment 5 bases; nucleotides outside the gene matches: 7. This CDR3 region has 15 residues. The DNA of the CDR3 is TGTGCCAGCAGCGTAGAGGCGGGAGATGAGGAGACCCAGTACTTC. Residues: CASSVEAGDEETQYF.

The J gene is TRBJ1-1, the V gene TRBV15; D gene uncertain. The CDR3 length is 15 residues. CDR1 and CDR2 from the germline V gene are LNHNV and YYDKDF (reference sequence). Trimming took 3 bases from V and 7 from J, leaving 18 bases between them. CDR3 residues: CATSSLVWGSNEAFF. In DNA, the CDR3 is TGTGCCACCAGCAGCTTGGTCTGGGGTAGTAATGAAGCTTTCTTT.

The chain is built from TRBV12-3 or TRBV12-4 and TRBJ1-3; tentatively, D is TRBD1 (5 bases). Trimming stripped 6 bases from V and 4 bases from J, with 10 bases between. The CDR3 has 13 residues. The CDR3 reads CASSGTDGNTIYF. The CDR3 region has the DNA TGTGCCAGCAGCGGGACCGACGGAAACACCATATATTTT.

V gene TRBV11-2 combines with J gene TRBJ1-3, with 10 bases that match TRBD1. Unmatched junction bases numbered 7, after V lost 1 base and J lost 1 base. The CDR3 loop spans 18 amino acids. The germline CDR1 and CDR2 sequences are SGHAT and FQNNGV. CDR3 nucleotides: TGTGCCAGCAGCTTAGGGATCGGGGACAGGGGATCTGGAAACACCATATATTTT. Encoded protein: CASSLGIGDRGSGNTIYF.

This clonotype was seen a handful of times. The chain employs TRBV29-1 and TRBJ1-3; a weak D match, TRBD1 (5 bases). The V and J ends lost 4 bases and 7 bases respectively, with 11 bases between them. There are 12 residues in the CDR3. The germline CDR1 and CDR2 sequences are SQVTM and ANQGSEA. CDR3 sequence (DNA): TGCAGCGTTGCCCGTGGGGGGAACACCATATATTTT. Protein: CSVARGGNTIYF.

This chain joins TRBV5-1 and TRBJ2-7; D may correspond to TRBD1 or TRBD2 (5 bases each). The CDR3 is 14 residues long. V was shortened by 4 bases and J by 5 bases, with 16 bases between the two germline ends. In germline, CDR1 is SGHRS, CDR2 YFSETQ. CDR3 coding DNA: TGCGCCAGCAGCCAAGGTTCAGGGACGGACGAGCAGTACTTC. This translates into CASSQGSGTDEQYF. Complete variable domain (other parts from reference TRBV5-1 and TRBJ2-7): KAGVTQTPRYLIKTRGQQVTLSCSPISGHRSVSWYQQTPGQGLQFLFEYFSETQRNKGNFPGRFSGRQFSNSRSEMNVSTLELGDSALYLCASSQGSGTDEQYFGPGTRLTVT.

The chain joins TRBV5-6 to TRBJ1-1, with 9 bases aligning to TRBD1. With V trimmed by 7 bases and J by 7 bases, 8 bases remained unmatched. Germline CDR1 and CDR2: SGHDT and YYEEEE. The CDR3 contains 13 residues. The chain's CDR3 is CASRRRDRDEAFF. DNA of the CDR3: TGTGCCAGCCGACGAAGGGACAGGGATGAAGCTTTCTTT.

The table lists this clonotype with many counts. The chain recombines TRBV5-1 with TRBJ1-2; no reliable D call. The ends were cut back, 5 bases at V and 1 base at J, with 9 bases in the middle. This CDR3 spans 13 amino acids. Germline values: CDR1 SGHRS, CDR2 YFSETQ. CDR3 amino acids: CASRMELNYGYTF. DNA of the CDR3: TGCGCCAGCAGGATGGAGCTTAACTATGGCTACACCTTC.

Turning to this clonotype: A much larger clone differs by one base, so this may be a read error. The gene calls are TRBV6-5 and TRBJ1-6, with D perhaps TRBD1 (5 bases). The CDR3 covers 14 residues. Per germline, CDR1 MNHEY and CDR2 SVGAGI. CDR3 in amino acids: CDSSYETVNSPLHF. The CDR3 nucleotides read TGTGACAGCAGTTACGAGACAGTTAATTCACCCCTCCACTTT.

This clonotype was counted many times. The chain employs TRBV29-1 and TRBJ1-5, with D maybe TRBD1 (5 bases). This CDR3 has 13 amino acids. Germline lookup yields CDR1 SQVTM and CDR2 ANQGSEA. The V and J ends lost 6 bases and 5 bases respectively, with 14 bases between them. CDR3 protein: CSVSAGDYQPQHF. CDR3 sequence (DNA): TGCAGCGTCTCGGCGGGGGATTATCAGCCCCAGCATTTT.

The chain couples TRBV29-1 to TRBJ2-7; a possible D gene is TRBD2 (6 bases). Between the trimmed V and J ends, which lost 4 bases and 3 bases, there was a span of 16 bases. Per germline, CDR1 SQVTM and CDR2 ANQGSEA. The CDR3 has 14 residues. The chain's CDR3 is CSVVAGGNNYEQYF. The DNA for the CDR3 is TGCAGCGTTGTTGCCGGGGGTAACAACTACGAGCAGTACTTC.

This clonotype was seen at least ten times. This chain uses TRBV2 with TRBJ1-2; 12 bases map to TRBD1. V shed 3 bases and J 8 bases; nucleotides not matched to a gene: 7. The CDR3 runs 15 residues. Germline V gene data show CDR1 as SNHLY and CDR2 as FYNNEI. In DNA form, the CDR3 reads TGTGCCAGCAGTGACCCGGGACAGGGGGCGAGGGGCTACACCTTC. The encoded protein is CASSDPGQGARGYTF. Drawing the rest from reference TRBV2 and TRBJ1-2, the complete variable domain is EPEVTQTPSHQVTQMGQEVILRCVPISNHLYFYWYRQILGQKVEFLVSFYNNEISEKSEIFDDQFSVERPDGSNFTLKIRSTKLEDSAMYFCASSDPGQGARGYTFGSGTRLTVV.

This chain joins TRBV9 and TRBJ1-1, with TRBD1 as a possible D gene (6 bases). Germline lookup yields CDR1 SGDLS and CDR2 YYNGEE. The CDR3 totals 14 residues. The V end was cut by 5 bases, the J end by 4 bases, with 15 bases between. For the CDR3, the DNA is TGTGCCAGCAGTCCCTCGGGGGGCTTCACTGAAGCTTTCTTT. Its protein product is CASSPSGGFTEAFF.

V usage is TRBV19 and J usage is TRBJ2-5, with D uncertain. CDR3 size: 13 residues. The germline V gene encodes CDR1 LNHDA and CDR2 SQIVND (reference sequence). V lost 3 bases and J lost 5, with 10 bases in between. The CDR3 loop reads CASSMRGAETQYF. The CDR3 nucleotides read TGTGCCAGTAGTATGCGAGGTGCGGAGACCCAGTACTTC.

This clonotype has only one observation. Because the CDR3 is missing its conserved closing phenylalanine or tryptophan, this is likely a read error. The DNA is omitted, as the CDR3 cannot be located on it reliably, and the CDR3 follows TCRdb's listing. The rearrangement joins TRBV2 to TRBJ1-2. The CDR3 extends over 10 residues, inclusive of both ends. CDR1 and CDR2 from the germline V gene are SNHLY and FYNNEI. The CDR3 loop reads CASSERQSHP.

This clonotype showed up just a few times. The rearrangement joins TRBV4-1 to TRBJ2-5, with D perhaps matching TRBD1 or TRBD2 (5 bases each). Germline values: CDR1 MGHRA, CDR2 YSYEKL. V was shortened by 4 bases and J by 1 base, with 13 bases between the two germline ends. CDR3 length: 15 residues. The CDR3 coding sequence is TGCGCCAGCAGCCCGAACGCGAGGGGCCAAGAGACCCAGTACTTC. This translates into CASSPNARGQETQYF.

This rearrangement joins TRBV9 to TRBJ2-7, with D uncertain. Trimming shortened V by 4 bases and J by 6 bases, and 14 bases separated the two germline ends. The germline V gene encodes CDR1 SGDLS and CDR2 YYNGEE. The CDR3 is made up of 13 amino acids. CDR3 sequence: CASSSSDRIEQYF. Here the CDR3 DNA reads TGTGCCAGCAGCTCATCGGACCGAATCGAGCAGTACTTC.